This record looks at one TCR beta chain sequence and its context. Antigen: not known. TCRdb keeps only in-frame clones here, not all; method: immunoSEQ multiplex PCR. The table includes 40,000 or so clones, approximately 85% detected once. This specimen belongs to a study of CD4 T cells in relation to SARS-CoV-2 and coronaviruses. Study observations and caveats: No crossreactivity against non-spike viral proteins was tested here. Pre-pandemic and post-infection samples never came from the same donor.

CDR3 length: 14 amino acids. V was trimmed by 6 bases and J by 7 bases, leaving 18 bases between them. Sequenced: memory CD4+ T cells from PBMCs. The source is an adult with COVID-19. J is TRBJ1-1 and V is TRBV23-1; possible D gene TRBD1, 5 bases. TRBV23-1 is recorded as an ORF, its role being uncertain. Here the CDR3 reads CASRFPEGILEAFF. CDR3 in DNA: TGCGCCAGCAGGTTCCCTGAGGGGATTCTTGAAGCTTTCTTT.